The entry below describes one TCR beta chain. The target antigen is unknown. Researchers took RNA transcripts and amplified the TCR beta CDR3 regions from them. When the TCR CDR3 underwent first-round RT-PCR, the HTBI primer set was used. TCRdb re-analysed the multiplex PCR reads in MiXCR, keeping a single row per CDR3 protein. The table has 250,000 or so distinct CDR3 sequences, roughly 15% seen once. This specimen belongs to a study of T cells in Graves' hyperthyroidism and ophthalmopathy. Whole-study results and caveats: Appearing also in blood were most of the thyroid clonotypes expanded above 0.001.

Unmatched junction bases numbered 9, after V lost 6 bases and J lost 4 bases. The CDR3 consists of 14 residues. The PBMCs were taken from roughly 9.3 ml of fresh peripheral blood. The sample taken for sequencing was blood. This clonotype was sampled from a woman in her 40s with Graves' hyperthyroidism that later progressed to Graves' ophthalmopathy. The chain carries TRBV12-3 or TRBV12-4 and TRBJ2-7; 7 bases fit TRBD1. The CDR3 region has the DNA TGTGCCAGCAGCCCCTCGGGACAGAGGTACGAGCAGTACTTC. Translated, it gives CASSPSGQRYEQYF.